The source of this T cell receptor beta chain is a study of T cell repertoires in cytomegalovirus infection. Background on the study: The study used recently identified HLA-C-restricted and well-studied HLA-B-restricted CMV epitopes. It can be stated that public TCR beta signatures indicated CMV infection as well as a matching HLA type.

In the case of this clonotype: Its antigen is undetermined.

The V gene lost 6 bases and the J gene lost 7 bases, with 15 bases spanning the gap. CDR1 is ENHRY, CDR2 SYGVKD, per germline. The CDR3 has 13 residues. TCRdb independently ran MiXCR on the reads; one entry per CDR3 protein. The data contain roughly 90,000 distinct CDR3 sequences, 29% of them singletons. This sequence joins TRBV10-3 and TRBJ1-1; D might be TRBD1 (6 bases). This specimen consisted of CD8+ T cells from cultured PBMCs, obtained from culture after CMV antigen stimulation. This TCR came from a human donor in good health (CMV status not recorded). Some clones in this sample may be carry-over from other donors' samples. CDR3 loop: CAISTSADSEAFF. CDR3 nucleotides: TGTGCCATCAGCACCAGTGCGGACAGTGAAGCTTTCTTT.